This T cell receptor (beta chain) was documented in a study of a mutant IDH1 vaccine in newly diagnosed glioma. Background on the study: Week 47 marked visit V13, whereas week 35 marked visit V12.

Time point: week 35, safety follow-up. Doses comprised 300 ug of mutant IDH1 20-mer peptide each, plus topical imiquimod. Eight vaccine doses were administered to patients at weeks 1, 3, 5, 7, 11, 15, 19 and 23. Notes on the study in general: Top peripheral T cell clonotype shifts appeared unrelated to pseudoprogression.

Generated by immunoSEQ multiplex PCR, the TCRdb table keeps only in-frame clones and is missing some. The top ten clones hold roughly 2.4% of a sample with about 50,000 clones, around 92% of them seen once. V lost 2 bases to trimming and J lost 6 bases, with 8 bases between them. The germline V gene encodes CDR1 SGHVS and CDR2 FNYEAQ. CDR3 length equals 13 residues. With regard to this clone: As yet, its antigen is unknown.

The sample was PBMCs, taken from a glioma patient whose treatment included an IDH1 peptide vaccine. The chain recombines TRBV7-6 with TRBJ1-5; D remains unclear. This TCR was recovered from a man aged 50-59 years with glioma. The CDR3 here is CASSLNEGQPQHF. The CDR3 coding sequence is TGTGCCAGCAGCTTAAACGAGGGTCAGCCCCAGCATTTT.